The sequence of this T cell receptor beta chain was determined in a study of diagnostic markers for celiac disease (dated by TCRdb to 2020 to 2022). The CDR3 starts with the cysteine, ends with the phenylalanine, and has 15 residues. No DNA is recorded. To note about this clonotype: Its antigen is still unknown.

The instrument was an Illumina MiSeq. TCRdb reprocessed the reads into one record per CDR3 protein sequence, lacking DNA. The table for this sample lists 5,000 or so distinct CDR3 sequences. In total, the top ten clones hold 5% to 7% of the sample. This sequence was found in a human donor. This table probably holds off-target reads from a library built for another chain. Source material: either unsorted cells or a sorted T cell fraction (not recorded which). The chain links TRBV12-3 or TRBV12-4 with TRBJ1-4. The CDR3 loop reads CASRDLGDGVEKLFF.